This TCR beta chain is drawn from a study of blood T cell repertoires in COVID-19 (dated by TCRdb to 2020 to 2022). Notes on the research overall: Samples covering the acute and convalescent phases of COVID-19 were provided by collaborators in the United States, Italy and Spain. The samples were drawn from the first 160 participants of the ongoing ImmuneRACE study and from some 1,300 subjects provided by 6 global collaborators. A de-identified subject ID, COVID-19 status, age in years and sex were almost always included in the sample metadata. The prospective study material was composed of cDNA or gDNA derived from T cells, B-cell-depleted T cells, or PBMCs. HLA class I and class II types, where available, came from metadata supplied by the sample provider rather than from assay-based typing. Subjects who had been exposed to COVID-19, were actively infected with it, or had recovered from it provided the deeply sampled blood TCRbeta repertoires that made up the dataset. A freely available public database, intended as a resource for researchers studying the immune response to SARS-CoV-2, is where the repertoires were released.

The study at large found these results: The amount of clinical and demographic metadata varied by source and participant and was provided uncurated.

The CDR3 goes from the cysteine to the phenylalanine over 15 residues. Only the CDR3 portion is preserved as DNA: 45 bases, with reading frame beginning at the first base. Deletion took 0 bases off V and 7 bases off J, with a span of 12 bases between the germline ends. CDR1 and CDR2 were assigned from the germline V gene as SGHVS and FQNEAQ. About this clone itself: Its recognized antigen is unknown. The input lacks base qualities; no much larger clone sits a single base away.

The immunoSEQ Assay, a bias-controlled multiplex PCR, was used to amplify TCRbeta CDR3 regions from genomic DNA. As for how the authors treated the data: The number of nucleated cells in each sample was estimated from the amplification of reference gene primers within the assay. Sequence reads were collapsed and filtered to measure the absolute abundance of every unique TCRbeta CDR3 rearrangement. For each sample, productive Simpson clonality was calculated by taking the square root of Simpson's diversity index across productive rearrangements. This immuneACCESS table, as held by TCRdb, lists in-frame sequences with V and J called but not all clones. Of the missing ones, under half trace to an unresolved V gene in checked studies; the others have no known cause. V and J calls and clone size are given by that table; D and trimming were obtained from the DNA. Here the sample has roughly 88,000 clones; about 93% occur a single time. The ten top clones hold around 3.9% of the sample.

Collaborating institutions collected whole blood in K2EDTA tubes following their own protocols. For TCRbeta analysis, collaborator samples were shipped as frozen whole blood, as isolated PBMCs, or as DNA extracted from either sample type. Recombination linked TRBV7-8 to TRBJ1-4; possibly the D gene is TRBD1, per 6 matching bases. The clonotype comes from a woman between 50 and 59 years old in a cohort sampled during active COVID-19. What was sequenced was peripheral blood. The CDR3 reads CASSLARRGGEKLFF. The sequenced DNA is TGTGCCAGCAGCTTAGCGCGCAGGGGTGGTGAAAAACTGTTTTTT. Joined to the reference TRBV7-8 and TRBJ1-4 proteins, this CDR3 gives the full variable domain: GAGVSQSPRYKVAKRGQDVALRCDPISGHVSLFWYQQALGQGPEFLTYFQNEAQLDKSGLPSDRFFAERPEGSVSTLKIQRTQQEDSAVYLCASSLARRGGEKLFFGSGTQLSVL.